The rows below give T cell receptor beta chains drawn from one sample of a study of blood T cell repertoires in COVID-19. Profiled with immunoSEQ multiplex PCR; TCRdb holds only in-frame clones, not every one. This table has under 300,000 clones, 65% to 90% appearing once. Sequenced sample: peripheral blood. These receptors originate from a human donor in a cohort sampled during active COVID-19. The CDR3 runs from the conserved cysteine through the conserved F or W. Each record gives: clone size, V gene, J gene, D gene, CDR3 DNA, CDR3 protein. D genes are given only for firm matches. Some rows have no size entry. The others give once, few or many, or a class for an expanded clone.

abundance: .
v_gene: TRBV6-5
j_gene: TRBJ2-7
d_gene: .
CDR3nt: TGTGCCAGCAGTCCCCAGACCCTTGCGGGGTACGAGCAGTACTTC
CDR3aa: CASSPQTLAGYEQYF

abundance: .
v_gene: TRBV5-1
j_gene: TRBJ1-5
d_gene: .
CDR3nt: TGCGCCAGCAGCGCCGGGGAGAATCAGCCCCAGCATTTT
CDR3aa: CASSAGENQPQHF

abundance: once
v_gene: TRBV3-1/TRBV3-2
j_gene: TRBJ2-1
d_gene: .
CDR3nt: TGTGCCAGCAGCCAAGGGCTAGCGAACAATGAGCAGTTCTTC
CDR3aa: CASSQGLANNEQFF

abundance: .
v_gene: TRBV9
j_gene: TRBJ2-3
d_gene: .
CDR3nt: TGTGCCAGCAGCGTAGAGGGGTTGAGGTTCACAGATACGCAGTATTTT
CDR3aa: CASSVEGLRFTDTQYF

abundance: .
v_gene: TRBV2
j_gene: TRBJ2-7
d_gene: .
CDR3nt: TGTGCCAGCAGTGTACCAGGCTACTACGAGCAGTACTTC
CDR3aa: CASSVPGYYEQYF

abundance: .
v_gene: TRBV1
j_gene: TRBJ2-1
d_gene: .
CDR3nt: TGCACCAGCAGCCAAGATTGGGTACGGGAGGGCCTCAATGAGCAGTTCTTC
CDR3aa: CTSSQDWVREGLNEQFF

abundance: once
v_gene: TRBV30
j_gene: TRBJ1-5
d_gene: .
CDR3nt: TGTGCCTGGAGTGCAGGGATAAATCAGCCCCAGCATTTT
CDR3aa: CAWSAGINQPQHF

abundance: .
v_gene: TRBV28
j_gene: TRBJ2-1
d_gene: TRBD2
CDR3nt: TGTGCCAGCAGTTCCGGGACTAGGAACTACAATGAGCAGTTCTTC
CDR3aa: CASSSGTRNYNEQFF

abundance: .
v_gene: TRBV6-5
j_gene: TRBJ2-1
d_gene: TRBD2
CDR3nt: TGTGCCAGCAGTTACTCAGCGGGAGCATCCTACAATGAGCAGTTCTTC
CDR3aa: CASSYSAGASYNEQFF

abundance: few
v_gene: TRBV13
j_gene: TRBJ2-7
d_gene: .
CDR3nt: TGTGCCAGCAGCCGGGGTGGGGGCGTTGGGAACTACGAGCAGTACTTC
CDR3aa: CASSRGGGVGNYEQYF

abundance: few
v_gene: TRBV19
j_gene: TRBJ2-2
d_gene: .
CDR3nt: TGTGCCAGTATTGAGGCCGTAGGCACCGGGGAGCTGTTTTTT
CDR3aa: CASIEAVGTGELFF

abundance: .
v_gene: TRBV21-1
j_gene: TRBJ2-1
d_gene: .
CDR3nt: TGTGCCAGCAGCAAAGGAGCGGGAGGGCCAAGTGAGCAGTTCTTC
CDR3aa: CASSKGAGGPSEQFF

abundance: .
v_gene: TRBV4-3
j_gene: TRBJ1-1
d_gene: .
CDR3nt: TGCGCCAGCAGCTCTTCTTACGGAGGCACTGAAGCTTTCTTT
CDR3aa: CASSSSYGGTEAFF

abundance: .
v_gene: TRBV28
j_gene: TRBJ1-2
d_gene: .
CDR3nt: TGTGCCAGCAGCCCGGACTATGGCTACACCTTC
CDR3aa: CASSPDYGYTF

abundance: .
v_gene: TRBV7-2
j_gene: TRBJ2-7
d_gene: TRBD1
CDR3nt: TGTGCCAGCAGCTTTGGGGTTGGGCCAGGGGGCTTCTACGAGCAGTACTTC
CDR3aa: CASSFGVGPGGFYEQYF

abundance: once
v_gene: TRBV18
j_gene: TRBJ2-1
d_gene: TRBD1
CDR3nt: TGTGCCAGCTCACGAACCGGGACAGGGGGCGGTGAGCAGTTCTTC
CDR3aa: CASSRTGTGGGEQFF

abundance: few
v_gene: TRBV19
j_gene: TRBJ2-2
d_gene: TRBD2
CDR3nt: TGTGCCAGCCAGTGGACTAGCGGGAGGATCACCGGGGAGCTGTTTTTT
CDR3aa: CASQWTSGRITGELFF

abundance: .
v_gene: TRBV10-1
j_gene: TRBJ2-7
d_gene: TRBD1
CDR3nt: TGCGCCAGCAGTACCACCCGACAGGGAAGCCTCTACGAGCAGTACTTC
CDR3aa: CASSTTRQGSLYEQYF

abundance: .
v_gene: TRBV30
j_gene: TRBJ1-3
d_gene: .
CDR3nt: TGTGCCTGGACCCGACAGGCTGGAAACACCATATATTTT
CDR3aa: CAWTRQAGNTIYF

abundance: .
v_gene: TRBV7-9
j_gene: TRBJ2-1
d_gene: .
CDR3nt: TGTGCCAGCAGCTTAGACCAGGGCCAAGGGAATGAGCAGTTCTTC
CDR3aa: CASSLDQGQGNEQFF

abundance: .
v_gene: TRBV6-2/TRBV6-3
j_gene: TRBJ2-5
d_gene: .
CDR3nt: TGTGCCAGCAGTTCCACCCGAGAGGGGACCCAGTACTTC
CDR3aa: CASSSTREGTQYF

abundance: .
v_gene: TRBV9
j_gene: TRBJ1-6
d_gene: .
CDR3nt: TGTGCCAGCAGCCCAGACAGTAACAGCTATAATTCACCCCTCCACTTT
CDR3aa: CASSPDSNSYNSPLHF

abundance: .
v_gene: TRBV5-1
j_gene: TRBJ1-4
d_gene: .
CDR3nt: TGCGCCAGCAGCTTTCGCGGCACTAATGAAAAACTGTTTTTT
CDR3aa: CASSFRGTNEKLFF

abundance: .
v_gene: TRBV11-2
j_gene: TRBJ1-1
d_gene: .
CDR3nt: TGTGCCAGCAGATCCCGAGATAACACTGAAGCTTTCTTT
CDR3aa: CASRSRDNTEAFF

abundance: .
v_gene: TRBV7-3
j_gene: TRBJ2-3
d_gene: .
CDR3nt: TGTGCCAGCAGCTTAACACTAGTCGATACGCAGTATTTT
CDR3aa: CASSLTLVDTQYF

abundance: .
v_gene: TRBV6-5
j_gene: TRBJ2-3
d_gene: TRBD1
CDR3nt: TGTGCCAGCAGTCGACAGGGGATCTCAGATACGCAGTATTTT
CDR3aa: CASSRQGISDTQYF

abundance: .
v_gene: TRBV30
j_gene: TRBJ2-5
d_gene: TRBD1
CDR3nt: TGTGCCTGGAGTGGATGGGGACAGGGGAAAGAGACCCAGTACTTC
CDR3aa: CAWSGWGQGKETQYF

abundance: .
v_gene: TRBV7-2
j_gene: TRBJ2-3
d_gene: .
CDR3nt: TGTGCCAGCAGCCCTACCCCAGGGCCGGGCACAGATACGCAGTATTTT
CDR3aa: CASSPTPGPGTDTQYF

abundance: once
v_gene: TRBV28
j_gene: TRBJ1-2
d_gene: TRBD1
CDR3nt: TGTGCCAGCAGGGGCAGGGGGCGACGCTATGGCTACACCTTC
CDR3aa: CASRGRGRRYGYTF

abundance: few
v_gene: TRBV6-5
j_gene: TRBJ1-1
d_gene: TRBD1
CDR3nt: TGTGCCAGCAAAGGACAGGGGGCAGGTACTGAAGCTTTCTTT
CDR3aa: CASKGQGAGTEAFF

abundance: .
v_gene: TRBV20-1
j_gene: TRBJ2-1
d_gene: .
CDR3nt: TGCAGTGCTAGCGGGGATGAGCAGTTCTTC
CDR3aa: CSASGDEQFF

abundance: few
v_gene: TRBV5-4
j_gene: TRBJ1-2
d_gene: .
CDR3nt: TGTGCCAGCAGCTTGGACAGTCGTGGCTACACCTTC
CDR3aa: CASSLDSRGYTF

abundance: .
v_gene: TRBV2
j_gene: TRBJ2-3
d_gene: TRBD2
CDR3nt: TGTGCCAGCAGTGATCTAGCGGGAGGCACAGATACGCAGTATTTT
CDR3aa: CASSDLAGGTDTQYF

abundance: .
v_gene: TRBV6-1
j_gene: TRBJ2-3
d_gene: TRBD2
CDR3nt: TGTGCCAGCAGTGGGTCTAGCGGAATCACCCCAGATACGCAGTATTTT
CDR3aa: CASSGSSGITPDTQYF

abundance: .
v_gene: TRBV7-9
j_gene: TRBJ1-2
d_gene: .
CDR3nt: TGTGCCAGCAGCTTATCGGGAGATGGCTACACCTTC
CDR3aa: CASSLSGDGYTF

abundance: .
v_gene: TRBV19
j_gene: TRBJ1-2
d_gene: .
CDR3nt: TGTGCCAGTAGTTCGGGAGGCCTCTATGGCTACACCTTC
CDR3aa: CASSSGGLYGYTF

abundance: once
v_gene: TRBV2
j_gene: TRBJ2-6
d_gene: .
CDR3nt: TGTGCCAGCAGCCAACGGAGCTCTGGGGCCAACGTCCTGACTTTC
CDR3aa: CASSQRSSGANVLTF

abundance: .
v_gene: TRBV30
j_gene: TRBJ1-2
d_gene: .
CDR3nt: TGTGCCTGGAATACACAGAGTTACTATGGCTACACCTTC
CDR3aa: CAWNTQSYYGYTF

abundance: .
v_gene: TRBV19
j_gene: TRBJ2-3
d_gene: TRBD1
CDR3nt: TGTGCCAGTAAGGGGGCGGGAGATACGCAGTATTTT
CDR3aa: CASKGAGDTQYF

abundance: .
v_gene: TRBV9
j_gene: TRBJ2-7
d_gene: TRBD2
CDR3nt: TGTGCCAGCAGCGTGGGAGGGGCCGCCGGCGAGCAGTACTTC
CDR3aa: CASSVGGAAGEQYF

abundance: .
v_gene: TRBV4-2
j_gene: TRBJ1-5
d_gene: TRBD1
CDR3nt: TGTGCCAGCAGCCTTTCGGACAGGGTAAATCAGCCCCAGCATTTT
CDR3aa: CASSLSDRVNQPQHF

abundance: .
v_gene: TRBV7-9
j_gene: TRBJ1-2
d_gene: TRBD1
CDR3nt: TGTGCCAGCAGCTTCTCCGGCGGGACAGGAAGAGGCTACACCTTC
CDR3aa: CASSFSGGTGRGYTF

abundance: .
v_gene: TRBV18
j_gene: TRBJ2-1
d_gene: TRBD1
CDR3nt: TGTGCCAGCTCAGAAGGACAGGGCTCCTACAATGAGCAGTTCTTC
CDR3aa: CASSEGQGSYNEQFF

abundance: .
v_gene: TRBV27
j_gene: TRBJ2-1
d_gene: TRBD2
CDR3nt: TGTGCCAGCAGTTTATTTCCCATAGCGGGAGGAGACTACAATGAGCAGTTCTTC
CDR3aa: CASSLFPIAGGDYNEQFF

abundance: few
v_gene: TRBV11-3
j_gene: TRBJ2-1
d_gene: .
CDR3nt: TGTGCCAGCAGCTTAGGCCCTGCCGGGACTGGGAACAATGAGCAGTTCTTC
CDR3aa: CASSLGPAGTGNNEQFF

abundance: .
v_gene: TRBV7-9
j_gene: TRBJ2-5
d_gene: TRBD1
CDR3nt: TGTGCCAGCAGCTCGGGACAGGGTGGTCGAGAGACCCAGTACTTC
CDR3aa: CASSSGQGGRETQYF

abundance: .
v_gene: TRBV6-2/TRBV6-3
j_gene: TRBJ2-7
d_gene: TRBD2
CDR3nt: TGTGCCAGCAGTTACACGGGACTAGCGGACTACGAGCAGTACTTC
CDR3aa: CASSYTGLADYEQYF

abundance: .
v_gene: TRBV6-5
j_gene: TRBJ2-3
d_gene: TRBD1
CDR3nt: TGTGCCAGCAGAGCCGGGACAGGGTTCTCAGATACGCAGTATTTT
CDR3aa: CASRAGTGFSDTQYF

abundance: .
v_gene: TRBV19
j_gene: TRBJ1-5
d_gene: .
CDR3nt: TGTGCCAGCAAGACAGTTAATAGCAATCAGCCCCAGCATTTT
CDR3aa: CASKTVNSNQPQHF

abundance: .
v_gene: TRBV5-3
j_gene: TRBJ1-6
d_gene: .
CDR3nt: TGTGCCAGAAGCCACCTTGGACTCGCCAATTCACCCCTCCACTTT
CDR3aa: CARSHLGLANSPLHF

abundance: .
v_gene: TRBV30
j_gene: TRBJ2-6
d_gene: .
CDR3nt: TGTGCCTGGAGAGGCGGCTCTGGGGCCAACGTCCTGACTTTC
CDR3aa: CAWRGGSGANVLTF

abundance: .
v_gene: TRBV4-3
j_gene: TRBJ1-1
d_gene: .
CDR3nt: TGCGCCAGCAGCCCAGGAGGTCCTGAAGCTTTCTTT
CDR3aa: CASSPGGPEAFF

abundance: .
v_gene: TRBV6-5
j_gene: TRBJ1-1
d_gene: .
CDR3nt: TGTGCCAGCAGTTCTGACCAGAGGTTGAACACTGAAGCTTTCTTT
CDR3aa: CASSSDQRLNTEAFF

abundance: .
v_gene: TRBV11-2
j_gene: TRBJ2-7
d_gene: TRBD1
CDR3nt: TGTGCCAGCAGCTCCCGACAGGGAAGCTCCTACGAGCAGTACTTC
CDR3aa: CASSSRQGSSYEQYF

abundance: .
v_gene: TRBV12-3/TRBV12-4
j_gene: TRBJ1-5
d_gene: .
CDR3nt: TGTGCCAGCAGTGTCGACATCTATCAGCCCCAGCATTTT
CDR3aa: CASSVDIYQPQHF

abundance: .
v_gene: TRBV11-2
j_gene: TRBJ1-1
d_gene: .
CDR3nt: TGTGCCAGCAGCTTAGTTCGGGGAAGTCGAACTGAAGCTTTCTTT
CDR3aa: CASSLVRGSRTEAFF

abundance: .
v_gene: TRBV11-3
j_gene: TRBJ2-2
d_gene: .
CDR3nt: TGTGCCAGCAATCGTGAGGGTAGCGGGGAGCTGTTTTTT
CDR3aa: CASNREGSGELFF

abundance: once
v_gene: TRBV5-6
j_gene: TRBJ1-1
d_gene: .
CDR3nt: TGTGCCAGCAGGCTACCCGGGTCAACTGAAGCTTTCTTT
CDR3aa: CASRLPGSTEAFF

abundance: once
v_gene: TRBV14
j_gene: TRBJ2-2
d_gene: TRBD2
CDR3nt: TGTGCCAGCAGCCACAGACTAGCGGGAGACACCGGGGAGCTGTTTTTT
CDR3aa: CASSHRLAGDTGELFF